Listed below are T cell receptor beta chains from one sample, sequenced in a study of T cell responses to AZD1222 COVID-19 vaccine. The assay was immunoSEQ multiplex PCR, and TCRdb's table has in-frame clones only and misses some. Of roughly 78,000 clones listed, 80% to 85% are singletons. The starting material was peripheral blood, obtained on day 0 of AZD1222 vaccination. Source of these receptors: an adult in good health. Each CDR3 is given with its conserved first and last residue. The D gene is left open where the match is weak. Rows give clone size only sometimes, using once, few, many, or a class for an expanded clone.

V,size,J,D,CDR3,DNA
TRBV5-4,.,TRBJ2-7,TRBD1,CASSLLGGPGTGRYEQYF,TGTGCCAGCAGCTTGCTTGGAGGACCCGGGACAGGGAGATACGAGCAGTACTTC
TRBV5-5,.,TRBJ2-2,.,CASSLRGSGELFF,TGTGCCAGCAGCTTAAGAGGTTCCGGGGAGCTGTTTTTT
TRBV2,.,TRBJ1-5,TRBD1,CASSGQGVLQPQHF,TGTGCCAGCAGTGGACAGGGCGTATTGCAGCCCCAGCATTTT
TRBV18,few,TRBJ1-2,.,CASSPDGGYGYTF,TGTGCCAGCTCACCCGACGGGGGCTATGGCTACACCTTC
TRBV5-8,.,TRBJ2-1,TRBD2,CASSTGLAGGGSYNEQFF,TGTGCCAGCAGCACGGGACTAGCGGGGGGGGGCAGCTACAATGAGCAGTTCTTC
TRBV7-2,.,TRBJ1-2,.,CASSSDHYGYTF,TGTGCCAGCAGCTCAGATCACTATGGCTACACCTTC
TRBV5-1,.,TRBJ2-1,TRBD2,CASSLGGLAVYNEQFF,TGCGCCAGCAGCTTGGGAGGACTAGCGGTATACAATGAGCAGTTCTTC
TRBV12-3/TRBV12-4,few,TRBJ2-3,.,CASSFGDTQYF,TGTGCCAGCAGTTTTGGAGATACGCAGTATTTT
TRBV9,once,TRBJ2-7,TRBD2,CASSVGGRGEQYF,TGTGCCAGCAGCGTTGGCGGGAGGGGAGAGCAGTACTTC
TRBV4-3,.,TRBJ1-1,.,CASSQEPKTEAFF,TGCGCCAGCAGCCAAGAACCGAAGACTGAAGCTTTCTTT
TRBV3-1/TRBV3-2,.,TRBJ1-4,.,CASSEGGQRTREKLFF,TGTGCCAGCAGCGAGGGGGGGCAACGGACGAGAGAAAAACTGTTTTTT
TRBV18,.,TRBJ2-7,.,CASSPNPGPYEQYF,TGTGCCAGCTCACCAAACCCGGGACCCTACGAGCAGTACTTC
TRBV4-3,.,TRBJ1-4,.,CASSQDLVGATNEKLFF,TGCGCCAGCAGCCAAGATCTCGTTGGGGCAACTAATGAAAAACTGTTTTTT
TRBV10-3,.,TRBJ2-7,TRBD1,CAISGTGGVYEQYF,TGTGCCATCAGTGGGACAGGGGGCGTCTACGAGCAGTACTTC
TRBV5-4,few,TRBJ2-5,TRBD1,CASSSGGQGLQETQYF,TGTGCCAGCAGTTCCGGGGGACAGGGTCTCCAAGAGACCCAGTACTTC
TRBV27,.,TRBJ2-2,TRBD1,CASSPRGHETTGELFF,TGTGCCAGCAGTCCGAGGGGGCATGAGACCACCGGGGAGCTGTTTTTT
TRBV7-2,.,TRBJ2-2,.,CASSSRGTGELFF,TGTGCCAGCAGCTCCCGAGGCACCGGGGAGCTGTTTTTT
TRBV6-5,.,TRBJ1-5,TRBD1,CASRMQGGNQPQHF,TGTGCCAGCAGGATGCAGGGGGGCAATCAGCCCCAGCATTTT
TRBV30,few,TRBJ1-4,.,CAWSVRPANEKLFF,TGTGCCTGGAGTGTACGGCCTGCTAATGAAAAACTGTTTTTT
TRBV6-2/TRBV6-3,.,TRBJ2-7,TRBD1,CASSYRDSYEQYF,TGTGCCAGCAGTTACAGGGACAGCTACGAGCAGTACTTC
TRBV2,.,TRBJ2-1,TRBD2,CASSVGLAGEQFF,TGTGCCAGCAGTGTGGGGCTAGCGGGTGAGCAGTTCTTC
TRBV30,few,TRBJ1-4,.,CAWRSGTFGEKLFF,TGTGCCTGGAGATCGGGGACCTTTGGGGAAAAACTGTTTTTT
TRBV6-2/TRBV6-3,many,TRBJ1-5,.,CASSYNQGDWKDDQPQHF,TGTGCCAGCAGTTATAATCAGGGTGACTGGAAAGACGATCAGCCCCAGCATTTT
TRBV6-5,.,TRBJ1-5,.,CAWGQGDQPQHF,TGTGCCTGGGGGCAGGGTGATCAGCCCCAGCATTTT
TRBV4-2,.,TRBJ1-2,.,CASSQEMLNYGYTF,TGTGCCAGCAGCCAAGAGATGTTAAACTATGGCTACACCTTC
TRBV27,.,TRBJ1-2,TRBD1,CASSTRNVRGGTGGYTF,TGTGCCAGCAGTACCCGAAATGTCCGGGGGGGGACAGGAGGCTACACCTTC
TRBV6-5,.,TRBJ1-2,.,CASNSVGGLSGYTF,TGTGCCAGCAACTCCGTCGGGGGGCTTTCTGGCTACACCTTC
TRBV6-6,.,TRBJ1-1,TRBD1,CASIRQGGSNTEAFF,TGTGCCAGCATTCGACAGGGAGGGTCTAACACTGAAGCTTTCTTT
TRBV10-3,.,TRBJ1-3,.,CAISRGSSGNTIYF,TGTGCCATCAGTAGAGGGAGTTCTGGAAACACCATATATTTT
TRBV5-6,.,TRBJ2-7,.,CASSLVLAKYEQYF,TGTGCCAGCAGCTTGGTTCTAGCGAAATACGAGCAGTACTTC
TRBV13,.,TRBJ1-5,.,CASSLGGPINQPQHF,TGTGCCAGCAGCTTAGGGGGACCGATCAATCAGCCCCAGCATTTT
TRBV5-4,few,TRBJ1-2,.,CASSLAFDGYTF,TGTGCCAGCAGCTTGGCCTTCGATGGCTACACCTTC
TRBV7-8,.,TRBJ2-6,.,CASSLVRSSGANVLTF,TGTGCCAGCAGCTTAGTACGGAGCTCTGGGGCCAACGTCCTGACTTTC
TRBV7-2,few,TRBJ2-7,.,CASRPTGSYEQYF,TGTGCCAGCCGTCCAACAGGCTCCTACGAGCAGTACTTC
TRBV6-2/TRBV6-3,.,TRBJ2-5,TRBD1,CASSDRAQETQYF,TGTGCCAGCAGCGACAGGGCCCAAGAGACCCAGTACTTC
TRBV13,.,TRBJ2-7,TRBD1,CASSRGGQGGYEQYF,TGTGCCAGCAGTCGAGGGGGACAGGGAGGCTACGAGCAGTACTTC
TRBV3-1/TRBV3-2,.,TRBJ2-2,TRBD1,CASSQDPQGADTGELFF,TGTGCCAGCAGCCAAGATCCACAGGGGGCCGATACCGGGGAGCTGTTTTTT
TRBV6-5,.,TRBJ2-3,TRBD2,CASRSRGKGPDTQYF,TGTGCCAGCAGGTCGCGGGGGAAGGGGCCAGATACGCAGTATTTT
TRBV12-3/TRBV12-4,.,TRBJ1-1,.,CASSLWVTEAFF,TGTGCCAGCAGTTTGTGGGTTACTGAAGCTTTCTTT
TRBV10-3,.,TRBJ2-1,TRBD2,CAISDPGLAGGGEQFF,TGTGCCATCAGTGACCCGGGACTAGCGGGAGGGGGTGAGCAGTTCTTC
TRBV6-2/TRBV6-3,.,TRBJ2-7,TRBD1,CASSFPQGVKEQYF,TGTGCCAGCAGTTTTCCACAGGGGGTCAAAGAGCAGTACTTC
TRBV5-8,.,TRBJ2-5,.,CASSLQGQETQYF,TGTGCCAGCAGCTTGCAGGGACAAGAGACCCAGTACTTC
TRBV11-3,.,TRBJ2-1,.,CASSSRPPEQFF,TGTGCCAGCAGCTCTCGGCCCCCCGAGCAGTTCTTC
TRBV7-9,.,TRBJ2-5,.,CASSPTETQYF,TGTGCCAGCAGCCCTACAGAGACCCAGTACTTC
TRBV20-1,.,TRBJ1-2,.,CSVSGGDGYTF,TGCAGTGTCAGCGGGGGGGATGGCTACACCTTC
TRBV11-2,.,TRBJ2-1,TRBD2,CASSSAGGRYSYNEQFF,TGTGCCAGCAGCTCGGCGGGGGGGCGGTACTCCTACAATGAGCAGTTCTTC
TRBV7-9,.,TRBJ1-1,TRBD1,CASSLPPWTGEGMNTEAFF,TGTGCCAGCAGCTTACCCCCCTGGACAGGGGAGGGGATGAACACTGAAGCTTTCTTT
TRBV27,.,TRBJ1-2,.,CASSFEPRGSGYTF,TGTGCCAGCAGTTTCGAACCCCGGGGTTCTGGCTACACCTTC
TRBV2,.,TRBJ1-2,.,CASSVVGYTF,TGTGCCAGCAGTGTAGTTGGCTACACCTTC
TRBV19,.,TRBJ1-5,TRBD1,CASSIGGDRGRDQPQHF,TGTGCCAGTAGTATCGGGGGGGACAGGGGGCGAGATCAGCCCCAGCATTTT
TRBV12-3/TRBV12-4,once,TRBJ1-5,.,CASSFGSNQPQHF,TGTGCCAGCAGTTTTGGGAGCAATCAGCCCCAGCATTTT
TRBV6-5,.,TRBJ1-5,.,CASSWRDTSNQPQHF,TGTGCCAGCAGTTGGCGGGACACTAGCAATCAGCCCCAGCATTTT
TRBV29-1,.,TRBJ2-1,TRBD1,CSVGTGGRGEQFF,TGCAGCGTAGGCACAGGGGGAAGGGGTGAGCAGTTCTTC